The entry below describes one T cell receptor (beta chain). Libraries were prepared by immunoSEQ multiplex PCR; TCRdb keeps only in-frame clonotypes and omits some of them. Seen here are more than 65,000 clones, about 83% observed once, and the top ten hold approximately 14%. This entry is derived from a study of control samples from healthy donors and cancer patients. With 7 bases clipped from V and 4 bases from J, the junction kept 2 bases outside the gene matches. The CDR3 consists of 13 residues. Per germline, CDR1 KGHDR and CDR2 SFDVKD. This TCR came from a man in his 60s in good health. The chain employs TRBV24-1 and TRBJ2-2, with TRBD1 identical over 7 bases. The sequenced sample was blood. The CDR3 nucleotides read TGTGCCACCAGGCAGGGGGTCACCGGGGAGCTGTTTTTT. Translation: CATRQGVTGELFF.